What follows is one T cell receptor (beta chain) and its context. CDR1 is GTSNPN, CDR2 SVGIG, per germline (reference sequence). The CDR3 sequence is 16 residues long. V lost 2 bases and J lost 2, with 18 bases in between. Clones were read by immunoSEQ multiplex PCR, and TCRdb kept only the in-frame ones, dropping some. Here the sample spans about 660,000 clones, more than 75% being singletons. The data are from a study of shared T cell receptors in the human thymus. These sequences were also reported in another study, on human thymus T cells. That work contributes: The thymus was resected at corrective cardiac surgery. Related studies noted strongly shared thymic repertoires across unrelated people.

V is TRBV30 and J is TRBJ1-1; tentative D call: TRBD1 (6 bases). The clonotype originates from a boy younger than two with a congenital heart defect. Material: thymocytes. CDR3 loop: CAWSTQGMGINTEAFF. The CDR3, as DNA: TGTGCCTGGAGTACCCAGGGGATGGGTATAAACACTGAAGCTTTCTTT.